A selection of T cell receptor beta chains follows, all from one sample in a study of blood T cell repertoires in COVID-19. Only in-frame clones appear in the TCRdb table, and some are missing; sequencing was by immunoSEQ multiplex PCR. This sample carries over 200,000 clones, 83% of them seen once, and the ten largest clones take roughly 1.2%. Sequenced sample: peripheral blood. These receptors all come from a woman aged 25-40 years with COVID-19, enrolled during active disease. Each CDR3 is given with its conserved first and last residue. The order of the fields is clone size, D gene, J gene, V gene, CDR3 DNA, CDR3 protein. The D gene is left open where the match is weak. Clone size is shown for a subset of rows, as once, few, many or a class of expanded clone.

>-|TRBD1|TRBJ2-5|TRBV7-9
TGTGCCAGCGGCCAGGGACAGGGTGGAGAGACCCAGTACTTC
CASGQGQGGETQYF
>few|-|TRBJ2-3|TRBV11-3
TGTGCCAGCAGCTCGAGCGGGTCTGGAGATACGCAGTATTTT
CASSSSGSGDTQYF
>-|-|TRBJ1-1|TRBV18
TGTGCCAGCTCACCACAACAGAACACTGAAGCTTTCTTT
CASSPQQNTEAFF
>-|-|TRBJ1-5|TRBV19
TGTGCCAGCACATCTGTCGTCGGTACAGAGATTAATCAGCCCCAGCATTTT
CASTSVVGTEINQPQHF
>once|-|TRBJ1-1|TRBV6-5
TGTGCCAGCAGTTACGGGGAGAAGGCTTTCTTT
CASSYGEKAFF
>-|-|TRBJ1-2|TRBV19
TGTGCCAGTAGTCTAGAACCGGGCAGAGGGTGCACCTTC
CASSLEPGRGCTF
>-|TRBD1|TRBJ1-5|TRBV30
TGTGCCTGGAGTGTCAGACAGGGCTGGGGCGGAGGCAATCAGCCCCAGCATTTT
CAWSVRQGWGGGNQPQHF
>-|-|TRBJ2-3|TRBV9
TGTGCCAGCAGGCCTCCGGTGGCCGGGAGTCGGACAGATACGCAGTATTTT
CASRPPVAGSRTDTQYF
>few|-|TRBJ2-1|TRBV11-3
TGTGCCAGCAGCTCCCACGGGGGTTCCTACAATGAGCAGTTCTTC
CASSSHGGSYNEQFF
>-|-|TRBJ1-1|TRBV2
TGTGCCAGCGGGGAGGGGTACGGAGCTTTCTTT
CASGEGYGAFF
>-|-|TRBJ1-3|TRBV6-5
TGTGCCAGCAGCGGGGGGCATAGAAACACCATATATTTT
CASSGGHRNTIYF
>-|-|TRBJ1-3|TRBV5-1
TGCGCCAGCAGCCCTGGCGCGGTTTCTGGAAACACCATATATTTT
CASSPGAVSGNTIYF
>once|-|TRBJ2-7|TRBV5-1
TGCGCCAGCAGCTTATCTTGGGCAGCAACCTACGAGCAGTACTTC
CASSLSWAATYEQYF
>few|TRBD2|TRBJ2-7|TRBV6-2/TRBV6-3
TGTGCCAGCAGCTTAGCGGGGGGGCCAGGCGAGCAGTACTTC
CASSLAGGPGEQYF
>once|-|TRBJ2-3|TRBV20-1
TGCAGTGCTAGTTCCCTAAGAGATACGCAGTATTTT
CSASSLRDTQYF
>few|-|TRBJ1-1|TRBV6-1
TGTGCCAGCAGTGAACCGGGGGGCGGGACTGAAGCTTTCTTT
CASSEPGGGTEAFF
>once|-|TRBJ1-1|TRBV7-6
TGTGCCAGCAGCTTGCAGGGGCCGAACACTGAAGCTTTCTTT
CASSLQGPNTEAFF
>-|-|TRBJ1-2|TRBV2
TGTGCCAGCAGCCGGGAGAGGAACTATGGCTACACCTTC
CASSRERNYGYTF
>-|TRBD2|TRBJ2-3|TRBV10-3
TGTGCCATCAGTGAGGCTGTTGTTCTAGCGGGAGGATCCACAGATACGCAGTATTTT
CAISEAVVLAGGSTDTQYF
>-|TRBD1|TRBJ1-2|TRBV7-9
TGTGCCAGCAGCCTGGCAGGGGGGTGGTATGGCTACACCTTC
CASSLAGGWYGYTF
>-|TRBD2|TRBJ2-5|TRBV19
TGTGCCAGTAGTATCCCGGGACTAGCGGGAGGTCCGGAGACCCAGTACTTC
CASSIPGLAGGPETQYF
>-|TRBD1|TRBJ1-5|TRBV24-1
TGTGCCACCAGTGATCCTGGACAGGGGCAGCCCCAGCATTTT
CATSDPGQGQPQHF
>-|-|TRBJ1-1|TRBV6-5
TGTGCCAGCAGTTACTCAGGCTCGGGTACTGAAGCTTTCTTT
CASSYSGSGTEAFF
>-|TRBD1|TRBJ1-2|TRBV7-2
TGTGCCAGCAGCCTCTCAGGACAGGGGGCGCAGGGCTACACCTTC
CASSLSGQGAQGYTF
>-|TRBD1|TRBJ2-7|TRBV5-4
TGTGCCAGCAGCAGCAAGACAGGGGGCGGGTACGAGCAGTACTTC
CASSSKTGGGYEQYF
>-|TRBD2|TRBJ2-1|TRBV7-2
TGTGCCAGCAGCGACCCCGGGGGGTCCAATTACAATGAGCAGTTCTTC
CASSDPGGSNYNEQFF
>-|-|TRBJ2-3|TRBV9
TGTGCCAGCAGCGTAGGCGCAGATACGCAGTATTTT
CASSVGADTQYF
>-|TRBD2|TRBJ2-1|TRBV9
TGTGCCAGCAGCGTAGGACTAGCGTCCTACAATGAGCAGTTCTTC
CASSVGLASYNEQFF
>-|TRBD1|TRBJ1-3|TRBV15
TGTGCCACCAGCAGAGATCCGGGGACAGCTGGAAACACCATATATTTT
CATSRDPGTAGNTIYF
>-|TRBD1|TRBJ1-6|TRBV7-2
TGTGCCAGCAGCTGGGACAGGGGGAGTAGGGCCCTCCACTTT
CASSWDRGSRALHF
>once|-|TRBJ1-1|TRBV29-1
TGCAGCGTTGTTCAGGGGCCATGGGGCACTGAAGCTTTCTTT
CSVVQGPWGTEAFF
>-|-|TRBJ2-3|TRBV7-9
TGTGCCAGCAGCCTGCCCGGTACGCAGTATTTT
CASSLPGTQYF
>-|-|TRBJ2-3|TRBV5-4
TGTGCCAGCAGAAGATTCGGTCGGGGTAGCACAGATACGCAGTATTTT
CASRRFGRGSTDTQYF
>-|TRBD1|TRBJ2-7|TRBV27
TGTGCCAGCAGCTCACGGGACAGGGTTCCCGAGCAGTACTTC
CASSSRDRVPEQYF
>-|TRBD1|TRBJ1-2|TRBV7-2
TGTGCCAGCAGTCCCGGACAGGGGGGTAGATATGGCTACACCTTC
CASSPGQGGRYGYTF
>-|TRBD1|TRBJ2-5|TRBV28
TGTGCCAGCAGTTCATCAGGGGGCTCGGAGACCCAGTACTTC
CASSSSGGSETQYF
>-|-|TRBJ2-5|TRBV7-7
TGTGCCAGCAGCTTAGAGGTCGGACAACAAGAGACCCAGTACTTC
CASSLEVGQQETQYF
>few|-|TRBJ2-1|TRBV6-5
TGTGCCAGCAGCCAGCTAGGCGCTAATGAGCAGTTCTTC
CASSQLGANEQFF
>-|-|TRBJ2-6|TRBV18
TGTGCCAGCTCACCCCCGGGGAGCTCTGGGGCCAACGTCCTGACTTTC
CASSPPGSSGANVLTF
>-|-|TRBJ2-5|TRBV30
TGTGCCTGGAGTCCGGGAGAGACCCAGTACTTC
CAWSPGETQYF
>-|TRBD1|TRBJ1-2|TRBV19
TGTGCCAGTAGGTACCGGGACAGGGGGGCTGGCCTGTTTTATGGCTACACCTTC
CASRYRDRGAGLFYGYTF
>-|-|TRBJ1-1|TRBV5-1
TGCGCCAGCAGTCCCGGGGGGAACACTGAAGCTTTCTTT
CASSPGGNTEAFF
>once|-|TRBJ2-5|TRBV5-6
TGTGCCAGCAGCTTGGAAATCCTGACAAATGGGGGCGAGACCCAGTACTTC
CASSLEILTNGGETQYF
>-|TRBD1|TRBJ1-3|TRBV27
TGTGCCAGCAGTCCGCGACCGGGACAGGCTTTCCTCGCCTCTGGAAACACCATATATTTT
CASSPRPGQAFLASGNTIYF
>once|TRBD1|TRBJ1-2|TRBV27
TGTGCCAGCGCTCCGGGACAGGGGGCTTGGGGCTACACCTTC
CASAPGQGAWGYTF
>once|TRBD1|TRBJ2-1|TRBV7-3
TGTGCCAGCAGCGTAGCCGGGACAGCACCCTACAATGAGCAGTTCTTC
CASSVAGTAPYNEQFF
>-|-|TRBJ2-5|TRBV5-4
TGTGCCAGCAGCTTGGGGACTACAAGAAAAGAGACCCAGTACTTC
CASSLGTTRKETQYF
>-|-|TRBJ2-1|TRBV7-9
TGTGCCAGCAGCCCTAAGGTGAGGGTTAGCAATGAGCAGTTCTTC
CASSPKVRVSNEQFF
>-|TRBD1|TRBJ1-6|TRBV6-1
TGTGCCAGCAGTGAAGCGCCTGGGGACAGGCCCAATTCACCCCTCCACTTT
CASSEAPGDRPNSPLHF
>-|TRBD1|TRBJ1-6|TRBV7-9
TGTGCCAGCAGCTTACACGAATGGGACAGGGGGCTTGGGAATTCACCCCTCCACTTT
CASSLHEWDRGLGNSPLHF
>-|TRBD2|TRBJ2-3|TRBV7-2
TGTGCCAGCAGCTCGGGACTAGCGGGAGGGGCAGATACGCAGTATTTT
CASSSGLAGGADTQYF
>once|TRBD1|TRBJ1-5|TRBV13
TGTGCCAGCAGAATAACAGGGGACAATCAGCCCCAGCATTTT
CASRITGDNQPQHF
>once|TRBD2|TRBJ2-3|TRBV5-6
TGTGCCAGCAGCCCACTGACTAGCGGGAGGGTAGATACGCAGTATTTT
CASSPLTSGRVDTQYF
>few|-|TRBJ2-5|TRBV5-4
TGTGCTCAGGGGACGGAGACCCAGTACTTC
CAQGTETQYF
>-|TRBD1|TRBJ2-7|TRBV4-3
TGCGCCAGCAGCCAAGCGAGACAGGGAACCTACGAGCAGTACTTC
CASSQARQGTYEQYF